This entry lists 32 T cell receptor beta chains sequenced from one sample in a study of T cell repertoires in ileal Crohn's disease. Documented time point: inflamed ileum from the surgical specimen. The data were produced by immunoSEQ multiplex PCR, yet TCRdb's version contains in-frame clones alone and is incomplete. Of roughly 6,600 clones in the sample, under 85% were seen once. Sequencing was carried out using ileal tissue. Receptors originate from an adult with Crohn's disease.

The chain links TRBV5-1 to TRBJ2-5; unclear D gene. The germline gives CDR1 SGHRS, CDR2 YFSETQ. CDR3 length: 12 amino acids. The germline V and J ends were trimmed by 5 bases and 1 base, with 6 bases remaining between them. In nucleotides, the CDR3 is TGCGCCAGCAGTCTGAGCCAAGAGACCCAGTACTTC. The encoded protein is CASSLSQETQYF.

This clone was seen a few times. The chain has TRBV5-6 and TRBJ1-2, with 7 bases that match TRBD1. The CDR3 contains 14 residues. The V segment lost 1 base and the J segment 5 bases; nucleotides outside the gene matches: 5. Germline values: CDR1 SGHDT, CDR2 YYEEEE. The CDR3 region is CASSLPDRAYGYTF. The DNA for the CDR3 is TGTGCCAGCAGCTTGCCCGACAGGGCTTATGGCTACACCTTC.

The table lists this clone with a few counts. The rearrangement links TRBV30 to TRBJ2-7; 7 bases line up with TRBD1. The ends lost 2 bases at V and 12 bases at J; junction bases unmatched: 13. This CDR3 is built from 13 residues. The V gene's germline CDR1 is GTSNPN and CDR2 SVGIG (reference sequence). CDR3 amino acids: CAWSINQGESRYF. Here the CDR3 DNA reads TGTGCCTGGAGTATAAACCAGGGGGAGAGTCGGTACTTC.

The rearrangement links TRBV14 to TRBJ1-2; D not certain. Germline V gene lookup returns CDR1 SGHDN and CDR2 FVKESK. The CDR3 runs to 13 residues. Trimming stripped 0 bases from V and 7 bases from J, with 9 bases between. In DNA form, the CDR3 reads TGTGCCAGCAGCCAAGAGTTGGCAAGTGGCTACACCTTC. Amino acid sequence: CASSQELASGYTF. The full variable domain, completed using reference TRBV14 and TRBJ1-2, is EAGVTQFPSHSVIEKGQTVTLRCDPISGHDNLYWYRRVMGKEIKFLLHFVKESKQDESGMPNNRFLAERTGGTYSTLKVQPAELEDSGVYFCASSQELASGYTFGSGTRLTVV.

The chain uses TRBV25-1 and TRBJ2-1, with D perhaps TRBD1 (5 bases). Trimming took 4 bases from V and 15 from J, leaving 16 bases between them. This CDR3 region has 12 residues. Germline CDR1 reads MGHDK; CDR2 reads SYGVNS. The CDR3 sequence is CASSGQGVGRFF. Written as DNA, the CDR3 is TGTGCCAGCAGTGGGCAGGGTGTTGGTCGGTTCTTC.

The chain employs TRBV6-5 and TRBJ2-4; perhaps TRBD2 as D (6 bases). V lost 9 bases and J 7 bases, leaving 13 bases between the germline ends. CDR3 length equals 12 residues. Germline CDR1 and CDR2: MNHEY and SVGAGI. CDR3 loop: CASTGVNNIQYF. Written as DNA, the CDR3 is TGTGCCAGTACGGGGGTCAACAACATTCAGTACTTC.

This chain uses TRBV13 with TRBJ2-7, with D possibly being TRBD1 or TRBD2 (5 bases each). V lost 5 bases and J 4 bases, leaving 9 bases between the germline ends. Germline loops: CDR1 PRHDT, CDR2 FYEKMQ (reference sequence). This CDR3 region has 12 residues. The CDR3 loop is CASSGTGYEQYF. The CDR3 coding sequence is TGTGCCAGCAGCGGGACGGGATACGAGCAGTACTTC.

The DNA for the CDR3 is TGTGCCAGCAGGCTTCTCGACGAGCAGTTCTTC. Translation: CASRLLDEQFF. The V call is TRBV5-4, the J call TRBJ2-1; D is unresolved. The germline V and J ends were trimmed by 5 bases and 10 bases, with 10 bases remaining between them. CDR3 length: 11 amino acids. Germline CDR1 is SGHNT and CDR2 is YYREEE (reference sequence).

The V gene is TRBV5-1, the J gene TRBJ2-5; no definite D call. Trimming cost V 0 bases and J 5 bases, with 5 bases left between them. This CDR3 is built from 12 residues. Looked up from germline, CDR1 is SGHRS and CDR2 is YFSETQ. The CDR3 sequence is CASSLVGETQYF. The CDR3 coding sequence is TGCGCCAGCAGCTTGGTTGGGGAGACCCAGTACTTC.

The chain has TRBV11-3 and TRBJ2-5; D possibly matches TRBD1 or TRBD2 (5 bases each). This CDR3 has 13 amino acids. V dropped 5 bases and J dropped 4 bases, with 11 bases sitting between them. Germline V gene sequence: CDR1 SGHNT, CDR2 YENEEA. The DNA of the CDR3 is TGTGCCAGCAGCCCCGGGACCCGAGAGACCCAGTACTTC. The encoded protein is CASSPGTRETQYF. The whole variable domain, remainder taken from reference TRBV11-3 and TRBJ2-5, is EAGVVQSPRYKIIEKKQPVAFWCNPISGHNTLYWYLQNLGQGPELLIRYENEEAVDDSQLPKDRFSAERLKGVDSTLKIQPAELGDSAVYLCASSPGTRETQYFGPGTRLLVL.

The genes are TRBV10-3 and TRBJ2-1; TRBD2 matches 8 bases. The germline CDR1 and CDR2 sequences are ENHRY and SYGVKD. The CDR3 loop spans 16 amino acids. V lost 6 bases, J lost 4 bases, and 11 bases stayed unmatched. The CDR3 is CAIRSASGGQYNEQFF. As DNA, the CDR3 is TGTGCCATCAGGTCAGCCTCGGGGGGGCAATACAATGAGCAGTTCTTC.

The chain is built from TRBV14 and TRBJ2-7; TRBD1 is a possible D gene (6 bases). Trimming cost V 3 bases and J 4 bases, with 16 bases left between them. The CDR3 has 15 residues. The germline V gene has CDR1 SGHDN and CDR2 FVKESK. CDR3 DNA: TGTGCCAGCAGCCAGGCAACAGGGCTCGGGTACGAGCAGTACTTC. Amino acid sequence: CASSQATGLGYEQYF.

The chain combines TRBV10-1 with TRBJ2-1; unclear D gene. Germline lookup yields CDR1 WNHNN and CDR2 SYGVQD (reference sequence). Trimming removed 0 bases from V and 8 bases from J, with 8 bases in between. This CDR3 comprises 13 residues. CDR3 in DNA: TGCGCCAGCAGTGAGTCGGGCAGTTATGAGCAGTTCTTC. Translation: CASSESGSYEQFF.

J is TRBJ2-1 and V is TRBV29-1; D ambiguous. The CDR3 has 12 amino acids. V was trimmed by 6 bases and J by 1 base, leaving 7 bases between them. From germline, CDR1 is SQVTM and CDR2 ANQGSEA. CDR3 loop: CSVWDSYNEQFF. For the CDR3, the DNA is TGCAGCGTGTGGGATTCCTACAATGAGCAGTTCTTC.

V and J are TRBV5-1 and TRBJ2-6, with D unclear. Per the germline V gene, CDR1 is SGHRS and CDR2 is YFSETQ. The CDR3 totals 13 residues. The germline V and J ends were trimmed by 6 bases and 1 base, with 5 bases remaining between them. As DNA, the CDR3 is TGCGCCAGCAATCCTTCTGGGGCCAACGTCCTGACTTTC. Translation: CASNPSGANVLTF.

This sequence joins TRBV28 and TRBJ2-3; D is unresolved. V lost 4 bases to trimming and J lost 11 bases, with 16 bases between them. The CDR3 loop spans 13 amino acids. Germline V gene data show CDR1 as MDHEN and CDR2 as SYDVKM. Here the CDR3 DNA reads TGTGCCAGCAGTTCCAAGCCCCTTACCGGGCAGTATTTT. Its translation: CASSSKPLTGQYF.

The gene calls are TRBV5-4 and TRBJ2-1; perhaps TRBD1 as D (6 bases). Trimming took off 4 bases at V and 12 bases at J, with 17 bases between the two ends. This CDR3 comprises 13 residues. CDR1 and CDR2 from the germline V gene are SGHNT and YYREEE (reference sequence). The CDR3 protein is CASSQTVTGRQFF. As DNA, the CDR3 is TGTGCCAGCAGCCAGACCGTTACAGGGAGGCAGTTCTTC.

This chain joins TRBV5-6 and TRBJ2-7; D not certain. In germline, CDR1 is SGHDT, CDR2 YYEEEE. V dropped 4 bases and J dropped 9 bases, with 14 bases sitting between them. CDR3 length: 12 residues. CDR3 amino acids: CASSLRVALQYF. The CDR3, as DNA: TGTGCCAGCAGCCTTCGGGTAGCATTGCAGTACTTC.

Here the CDR3 reads CASMPAGIYTGELFF. DNA of the CDR3: TGTGCCAGTATGCCGGCAGGGATCTACACCGGGGAGCTGTTTTTT. V gene TRBV19 combines with J gene TRBJ2-2; possible D gene TRBD1, 5 bases. Trimming left V 7 bases short and J 3 bases short, with 15 bases between. The CDR3 runs to 15 residues. Per the germline V gene, CDR1 is LNHDA and CDR2 is SQIVND (reference sequence).

This sequence joins TRBV18 and TRBJ2-2, with 7 bases aligning to TRBD1. After removal of 3 bases from V and 7 bases from J, the junction contained 8 bases not matched to a gene. Germline CDR1 KGHSH, CDR2 LQKENI. This CDR3 has 15 amino acids. CDR3 sequence (DNA): TGTGCCAGCTCACCCTCACAGGGGAGAGACGGGGAGCTGTTTTTT. It yields the protein CASSPSQGRDGELFF.

The rearrangement uses TRBV5-1 and TRBJ2-5, with TRBD1 identical over 9 bases. Looked up from germline, CDR1 is SGHRS and CDR2 is YFSETQ. The V segment lost 8 bases and the J segment 3 bases; nucleotides outside the gene matches: 2. The CDR3 has 12 amino acids. CDR3 region: CARGDREETQYF. CDR3 in DNA: TGCGCCAGAGGGGACAGGGAAGAGACCCAGTACTTC. The complete variable domain, with remaining parts taken from reference TRBV5-1 and TRBJ2-5, reads KAGVTQTPRYLIKTRGQQVTLSCSPISGHRSVSWYQQTPGQGLQFLFEYFSETQRNKGNFPGRFSGRQFSNSRSEMNVSTLELGDSALYLCARGDREETQYFGPGTRLLVL.

The count of this clone is one. This chain joins TRBV19 and TRBJ2-1; 8 nucleotides agree with TRBD1. With 1 base clipped from V and 5 bases from J, the junction kept 4 bases outside the gene matches. CDR3 length equals 15 residues. Looked up from germline, CDR1 is LNHDA and CDR2 is SQIVND (reference sequence). CDR3 nucleotide sequence: TGTGCCAGTAGTATAGCCCCAGGGGGCCACAATGAGCAGTTCTTC. It specifies CASSIAPGGHNEQFF.

This clone was observed once. This chain connects TRBV28 to TRBJ2-7; the match to TRBD1 covers 9 bases. This CDR3 is 15 amino acids long. Germline loops: CDR1 MDHEN, CDR2 SYDVKM. Trimming cost V 3 bases and J 2 bases; bases outside gene matches: 5. The CDR3 reads CASSFDRDRAYEQYF. The CDR3, as DNA: TGTGCCAGCAGTTTTGATCGGGACAGGGCCTACGAGCAGTACTTC.

This clone was recorded only once. The chain uses TRBV5-5 and TRBJ2-1; D may be TRBD2 (7 bases). V lost 3 bases and J 10 bases, leaving 26 bases between the germline ends. This CDR3 is 17 amino acids long. From germline, CDR1 is SGHKS and CDR2 YYEKEE (reference sequence). The CDR3 spells CASSSLGAGAGDREQFF. The CDR3 region has the DNA TGTGCCAGCAGCTCCCTCGGGGCAGGGGCGGGGGATCGAGAGCAGTTCTTC.

This chain links TRBV5-4 with TRBJ2-7; D is ambiguous. In germline, CDR1 is SGHNT, CDR2 YYREEE (reference sequence). Trimming cost V 0 bases and J 12 bases, with 10 bases left between them. CDR3 length: 11 residues. This CDR3 is CASSLGAARYF. The CDR3 nucleotides read TGTGCCAGCAGCTTGGGGGCAGCCAGGTACTTC.

CDR3 in DNA: TGTGCCAGCAGGGCGGGGCTAAGCTCCTACGAGCAGTACTTC. Amino acids: CASRAGLSSYEQYF. The V call is TRBV6-6, the J call TRBJ2-7; the D gene is possibly TRBD2 (6 bases). Germline V gene lookup returns CDR1 MNHNY and CDR2 SVGAGI (reference sequence). Trimming shortened V by 6 bases and J by 0 bases, and 12 bases separated the two germline ends. The CDR3 runs to 14 residues.

V gene TRBV9 combines with J gene TRBJ2-2; D is unresolved. Germline lookup yields CDR1 SGDLS and CDR2 YYNGEE. This CDR3 comprises 16 residues. The V and J ends lost 3 bases and 0 bases respectively, with 12 bases between them. CDR3 coding DNA: TGTGCCAGCAGCGCCCATCTAGTGTCGAACACCGGGGAGCTGTTTTTT. Translated: CASSAHLVSNTGELFF.

The rearrangement joins TRBV2 to TRBJ2-1, with D possibly being TRBD2 (5 bases). The CDR3 has 13 residues. Germline loops: CDR1 SNHLY, CDR2 FYNNEI. With 4 bases removed from V and 8 bases from J, the gap between germline ends came to 12 bases. In nucleotides, the CDR3 is TGTGCCAGCAGTGTCCTAGCACTAGATGAGCAGTTCTTC. Its protein is CASSVLALDEQFF.

The chain links TRBV5-1 to TRBJ1-1, with 8 bases lining up with TRBD1. The V gene end was trimmed by 4 bases and the J gene end by 0 bases; junction bases not matched to a gene: 5. Looked up from germline, CDR1 is SGHRS and CDR2 is YFSETQ. This CDR3 is built from 15 residues. The DNA for the CDR3 is TGCGCCAGCAGCATCAGGGGGCCCATGAACACTGAAGCTTTCTTT. This translates into CASSIRGPMNTEAFF.

This clone was recorded once. This chain links TRBV7-9 with TRBJ2-3; D perhaps matches TRBD1 (5 bases). The ends were cut back, 7 bases at V and 6 bases at J, with 8 bases in the middle. Germline V lookup: CDR1 SEHNR, CDR2 FQNEAQ (reference sequence). CDR3 length: 11 amino acids. CDR3 region: CASTAGDTQYF. The CDR3 DNA follows: TGTGCCAGCACCGCAGGGGATACGCAGTATTTT. Full variable domain (remainder filled in from reference TRBV7-9 and TRBJ2-3): DTGVSQNPRHKITKRGQNVTFRCDPISEHNRLYWYRQTLGQGPEFLTYFQNEAQLEKSRLLSDRFSAERPKGSFSTLEIQRTEQGDSAMYLCASTAGDTQYFGPGTRLTVL.

The chain couples TRBV5-4 to TRBJ2-7; no firm D call. This CDR3 is built from 13 residues. CDR1 is SGHNT and CDR2 is YYREEE in the germline V gene (reference sequence). V lost 4 bases and J lost 0, with 8 bases in between. For the CDR3, the DNA is TGTGCCAGCAGCCTACCGACCTCCTACGAGCAGTACTTC. Amino acids: CASSLPTSYEQYF.

The V call is TRBV4-2, the J call TRBJ1-2, with a weak D call TRBD1 (6 bases). V was trimmed by 0 bases and J by 0 bases, leaving 14 bases between them. This CDR3 spans 17 amino acids. The V gene's germline CDR1 is LGHNA and CDR2 YNFKEQ. The DNA of the CDR3 is TGTGCCAGCAGCCAAGACGAGTTACAGGGAGCTAACTATGGCTACACCTTC. Its translation is CASSQDELQGANYGYTF.